One T cell receptor (beta chain) is described in this entry. The antigen is undetermined. This record comes from a study of cytomegalovirus exposure and HLA in healthy donors. Background on the study: HLA-typed donors were the source of around 87 million unique TCRs, which an early data release held.

Study results and limitations: An analysis was carried out at a later point. It showed that HLA-associated TCR beta chains were more clonally expanded than equally common non-associated chains. In terms of immune exposure information, only CMV serostatus was available.

This CDR3 contains 14 residues. CDR1 is GTSNPN and CDR2 is SVGIG in the germline V gene (reference sequence). V dropped 1 base and J dropped 7 bases, with 14 bases sitting between them. The PCR employed 60 Vbeta primers together with 13 Jbeta primers. As handled by the study authors: The authors later counted 70 million to 85 million unique TCR beta chains, around 9.9 million of them shared. Here immunoSEQ multiplex PCR was the method, and the copy in TCRdb shows in-frame clones only, minus some. The V and J calls and clone size were taken over from that table, and D and trimming were inferred from the DNA. The top ten clones hold about 1.8% of a sample with roughly 230,000 clones, about 90% of them seen once.

The sequenced sample consisted of PBMCs. The receptor's source is a girl aged 2-10 years in good health and CMV-seronegative. The genes are TRBV30 and TRBJ1-3, with D perhaps TRBD1 (5 bases). CDR3 sequence (DNA): TGTGCCTGGAGTGCGGGGGAAAGAAGGAACACCATATATTTT. Translated: CAWSAGERRNTIYF.